The T cell receptor (beta chain) described here comes from a study of blood T cells in healthy people across ages. V shed 5 bases, J shed 5 bases, and the junction held 7 bases outside the gene matches. The CDR3 sequence is 14 residues long. Germline V gene sequence: CDR1 SGHTA, CDR2 FQGTGA. A J-beta primer mix and a sample-barcoded 5' primer were used in a second PCR of about 7 to 12 cycles. Each of the cDNA molecules was tagged by a template-switch adaptor with 12 random nucleotides. TCRdb passed the 5' RACE reads through MiXCR, listing each CDR3 protein once. The sample lists 580,000 or so distinct CDR3 sequences, 47% occurring once. This clonotype was detected a few times.

The source of this sequence is an elderly man in good health. The source material was blood. This chain links TRBV7-3 with TRBJ2-5, with 8 bases fitting TRBD1. The CDR3 loop is CASSLHRGVETQYF. As DNA, the CDR3 is TGTGCCAGCAGCCTCCACAGGGGGGTCGAGACCCAGTACTTC.